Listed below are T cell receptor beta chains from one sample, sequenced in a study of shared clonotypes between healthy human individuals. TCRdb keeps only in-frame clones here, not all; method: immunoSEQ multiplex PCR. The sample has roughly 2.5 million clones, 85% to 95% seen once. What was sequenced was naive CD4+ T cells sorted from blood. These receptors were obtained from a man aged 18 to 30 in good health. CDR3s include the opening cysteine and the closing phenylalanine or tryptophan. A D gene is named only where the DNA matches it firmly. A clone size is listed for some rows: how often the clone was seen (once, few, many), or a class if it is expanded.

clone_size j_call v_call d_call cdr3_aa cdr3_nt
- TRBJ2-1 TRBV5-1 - CASSLPTGSEGYNEQFF TGCGCCAGCAGCCTACCGACAGGGTCGGAGGGGTACAATGAGCAGTTCTTC
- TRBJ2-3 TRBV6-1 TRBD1 CASSEGTGRTDTQYF TGTGCCAGCAGTGAGGGGACAGGGCGCACAGATACGCAGTATTTT
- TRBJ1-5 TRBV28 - CAAEGGNQPQHF TGTGCAGCTGAGGGGGGCAATCAGCCCCAGCATTTT
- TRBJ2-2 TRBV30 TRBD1 CAWSPPQGWRTGELFF TGTGCCTGGAGTCCCCCACAGGGGTGGCGAACCGGGGAGCTGTTTTTT
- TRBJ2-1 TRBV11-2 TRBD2 CASSLEAGLADNEQFF TGTGCCAGCAGCTTAGAGGCGGGACTAGCAGATAATGAGCAGTTCTTC
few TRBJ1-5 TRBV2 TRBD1 CASHGGQGNQPQHF TGTGCCAGCCATGGGGGACAGGGCAATCAGCCCCAGCATTTT
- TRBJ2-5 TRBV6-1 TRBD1 CASSEGGFRETQYF TGTGCCAGCAGCGAAGGGGGCTTTAGGGAGACCCAGTACTTC
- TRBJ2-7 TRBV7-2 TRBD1 CASSLVGQGAYEQYF TGTGCCAGCAGCTTAGTAGGACAGGGGGCTTACGAGCAGTACTTC
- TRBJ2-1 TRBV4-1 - CASSQSLSYNEQFF TGCGCCAGCAGCCAGTCTCTCTCCTACAATGAGCAGTTCTTC
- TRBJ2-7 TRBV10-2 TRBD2 CATVGLASSYEQYF TGCGCCACGGTGGGACTAGCGAGCTCCTACGAGCAGTACTTC
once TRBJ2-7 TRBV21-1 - CASSSDERDPHHEQYF TGTGCCAGCAGCAGCGATGAACGGGACCCGCACCACGAGCAGTACTTC
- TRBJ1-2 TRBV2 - CASSDLGYGYTF TGTGCCAGCAGTGATTTAGGCTATGGCTACACCTTC
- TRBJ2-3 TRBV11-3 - CASSLNADTQYF TGTGCCAGCAGCTTAAACGCAGATACGCAGTATTTT
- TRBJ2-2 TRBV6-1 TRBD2 CASSEAGLAGGPTGELFF TGTGCCAGCAGTGAAGCGGGACTAGCGGGAGGGCCCACCGGGGAGCTGTTTTTT
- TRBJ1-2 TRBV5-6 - CASSLGRVDGYTF TGTGCCAGCAGCTTAGGGAGAGTGGATGGCTACACCTTC
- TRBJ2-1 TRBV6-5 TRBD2 CASRRGLAGEQFF TGTGCCAGCAGGAGGGGACTAGCGGGTGAGCAGTTCTTC
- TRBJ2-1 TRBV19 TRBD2 CASSSRGEGEQFF TGTGCCAGTAGTAGCCGCGGGGAGGGTGAGCAGTTCTTC
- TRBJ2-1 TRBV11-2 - CASSFTADNEQFF TGTGCCAGCAGCTTCACAGCGGACAATGAGCAGTTCTTC
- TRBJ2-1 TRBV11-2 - CASSLDSPSVYSYNEQFF TGTGCCAGCAGCTTAGATTCCCCTAGCGTATACTCCTACAATGAGCAGTTCTTC
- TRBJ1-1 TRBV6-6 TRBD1 CASSTGQGLNTEAFF TGTGCCAGCAGTACTGGACAGGGATTGAACACTGAAGCTTTCTTT
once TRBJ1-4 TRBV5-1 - CASRTGKGRKDEKLFF TGCGCCAGCAGGACCGGTAAGGGACGGAAGGATGAAAAACTGTTTTTT
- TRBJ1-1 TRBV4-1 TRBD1 CASSQDLRGLGAFF TGCGCCAGCAGCCAAGATTTAAGGGGGCTTGGAGCTTTCTTT
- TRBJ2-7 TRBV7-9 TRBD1 CASSLEGAGEQYF TGTGCCAGCAGCTTAGAGGGGGCCGGCGAGCAGTACTTC
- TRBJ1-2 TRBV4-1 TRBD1 CASSQGQGLGYTF TGCGCCAGCAGCCAAGGACAGGGTTTGGGCTACACCTTC
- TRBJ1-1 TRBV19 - CASSLGTPRTAFF TGTGCCAGTAGTCTCGGGACTCCAAGGACAGCTTTCTTT
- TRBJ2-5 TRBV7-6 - CASSPEPRETQYF TGTGCCAGCAGCCCTGAGCCCCGGGAGACCCAGTACTTC
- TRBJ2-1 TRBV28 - CASTPDRHNEQFF TGTGCCAGCACTCCCGACAGGCACAATGAGCAGTTCTTC